Listed below are T cell receptor beta chains from one sample, sequenced in a study. TCRdb re-analysed the 5' RACE reads in MiXCR, keeping a single row per CDR3 protein. Among under 60,000 distinct CDR3 sequences listed, more than 25% were seen once. The sequenced material came from naive CD4+ T cells sorted from blood. The receptors stem from a female donor with breast cancer. Both conserved end residues are part of each CDR3. D genes are given only for firm matches. Clone size is not always given. Where it is, it says once, few, many or a class for expanded clones.

J	V	size	D	CDR3	DNA
TRBJ2-3	TRBV12-3/TRBV12-4	.	.	CASSLRGPSTDTQYF	TGTGCCAGCAGTTTGAGGGGTCCTAGCACAGATACGCAGTATTTT
TRBJ1-2	TRBV15	.	TRBD1	CATSREARGVEGYTF	TGTGCCACCAGCAGAGAGGCCAGGGGGGTGGAAGGCTACACCTTC
TRBJ2-5	TRBV29-1	few	.	CSVERGWGETQYF	TGCAGCGTTGAAAGGGGGTGGGGAGAGACCCAGTACTTC
TRBJ1-2	TRBV9	many	TRBD1	CASSVTGESFGYTF	TGTGCCAGCAGCGTAACAGGGGAATCCTTTGGCTACACCTTC
TRBJ2-7	TRBV5-1	few	.	CASSSFTYEQYF	TGCGCCAGCAGCTCTTTCACCTACGAGCAGTACTTC
TRBJ2-3	TRBV4-1	.	.	CASSIETDTQYF	TGCGCCAGCAGCATCGAAACAGATACGCAGTATTTT
TRBJ2-1	TRBV7-7	.	TRBD2	CASSLGTTSYDEQFF	TGTGCTAGCAGCTTGGGGACTACTTCCTACGATGAGCAGTTCTTC
TRBJ2-6	TRBV6-1	few	.	CASTSSGANVLTF	TGTGCCAGCACAAGCTCTGGGGCCAACGTCCTGACTTTC
TRBJ2-5	TRBV4-1	few	TRBD1	CASSRDRNGETQYF	TGCGCCAGCAGCCGGGACAGGAATGGGGAGACCCAGTACTTC
TRBJ2-5	TRBV20-1	.	.	CSARSPLGQETQYF	TGCAGTGCTAGATCCCCTCTGGGGCAAGAGACCCAGTACTTC
TRBJ1-2	TRBV20-1	.	.	CSAREFTGRDGYTF	TGCAGTGCTAGAGAATTTACGGGCAGGGATGGCTACACCTTC
TRBJ2-5	TRBV2	few	.	CASSGLTSETQYF	TGTGCCAGCAGTGGCCTAACGAGTGAGACCCAGTACTTC
TRBJ2-2	TRBV4-2	few	TRBD1	CASSQGQGGFDGELFF	TGTGCCAGCAGCCAGGGACAGGGAGGGTTCGACGGGGAGCTGTTTTTT
TRBJ2-7	TRBV7-2	.	.	CANSSGVGYEQYF	TGTGCCAACAGCTCGGGCGTTGGGTACGAGCAGTACTTC
TRBJ1-1	TRBV12-3/TRBV12-4	.	TRBD1	CASRLGQAAFF	TGTGCCAGCAGACTCGGACAGGCAGCTTTCTTT
TRBJ2-7	TRBV5-1	.	TRBD2	CASSLAGNYEQYF	TGCGCCAGCAGCTTAGCGGGAAATTACGAGCAGTACTTC
TRBJ2-7	TRBV28	.	.	CASSLRGGTSYEQYF	TGTGCCAGCAGTTTAAGGGGCGGAACCTCCTACGAGCAGTACTTC
TRBJ2-5	TRBV24-1	few	TRBD1	CATSDPTGGASETQYF	TGTGCCACCAGTGATCCGACAGGGGGCGCTTCAGAGACCCAGTACTTC
TRBJ2-2	TRBV12-3/TRBV12-4	.	.	CASTSFETGELFF	TGTGCCAGCACCAGTTTCGAGACCGGGGAGCTGTTTTTT
TRBJ2-1	TRBV10-3	.	.	CAISDRTSVEQFF	TGTGCCATCAGTGATAGGACCTCCGTTGAGCAGTTCTTC
TRBJ2-1	TRBV7-8	.	TRBD2	CASSLGRVISGSPNEQFF	TGTGCCAGCAGCCTAGGGAGGGTAATTAGCGGGAGTCCCAATGAGCAGTTCTTC
TRBJ1-1	TRBV12-3/TRBV12-4	.	TRBD1	CASSSATGAVAFF	TGTGCCAGCAGTTCAGCTACAGGGGCGGTAGCTTTCTTT
TRBJ1-1	TRBV5-1	.	TRBD1	CAGSLDPGQLNTEAFF	TGCGCCGGCAGCTTGGACCCGGGACAGTTGAACACTGAAGCTTTCTTT
TRBJ2-5	TRBV20-1	many	TRBD2	CSARDPFRTSGQETQYF	TGCAGTGCTAGAGACCCCTTTCGGACTAGCGGGCAAGAGACCCAGTACTTC
TRBJ1-1	TRBV6-2/TRBV6-3	many	.	CASSFARVSTEAFF	TGTGCCAGCAGTTTCGCCAGGGTAAGCACTGAAGCTTTCTTT
TRBJ2-5	TRBV20-1	.	TRBD1	CSAEGQGVYF	TGCAGTGCTGAGGGACAGGGGGTGTACTTC
TRBJ1-1	TRBV7-9	.	.	CASSLQTSNTEAFF	TGTGCCAGCAGCTTACAGACCTCAAACACTGAAGCTTTCTTT
TRBJ2-7	TRBV5-1	many	.	CASSQSGLRSYEQYF	TGCGCCAGCAGCCAAAGCGGTCTTCGCTCCTACGAGCAGTACTTC
TRBJ2-1	TRBV9	many	.	CASSTGTLGRNEQFF	TGTGCCAGCAGCACCGGGACACTCGGGCGGAATGAGCAGTTCTTC
TRBJ2-1	TRBV7-2	.	TRBD1	CASSLEGQGYNEQFF	TGTGCCAGCAGCTTGGAGGGACAGGGGTACAATGAGCAGTTCTTC
TRBJ1-5	TRBV10-3	.	.	CAISDRYNLTQHF	TGTGCCATCAGTGACCGGTATAATCTTACCCAGCATTTT
TRBJ2-5	TRBV20-1	few	.	CSAITALGGETQYF	TGCAGTGCCATTACAGCGTTGGGTGGAGAGACCCAGTACTTC
TRBJ2-3	TRBV5-1	many	TRBD2	CASTNTGGSSTDTQYF	TGCGCCAGCACCAATACCGGGGGGAGTAGTACAGATACGCAGTATTTT
TRBJ1-1	TRBV7-9	.	.	CASSLYSGNTEAFF	TGTGCCAGCAGCTTATATTCGGGGAACACTGAAGCTTTCTTT
TRBJ2-5	TRBV29-1	few	.	CSVARGQETQYF	TGCAGCGTTGCAAGGGGCCAAGAGACCCAGTACTTC
TRBJ2-7	TRBV6-5	.	TRBD1	CASTGTGVYEQYF	TGTGCCAGCACCGGGACAGGGGTCTACGAGCAGTACTTC
TRBJ2-5	TRBV5-1	.	.	CASSPYGGRETQYF	TGCGCCAGCAGCCCTTATGGGGGGCGCGAGACCCAGTACTTC
TRBJ2-7	TRBV6-1	many	.	CASSEPESSYEQYF	TGTGCCAGCAGTGAACCGGAGAGCTCCTACGAGCAGTACTTC
TRBJ1-1	TRBV20-1	.	.	CSARGVVGDTEAFF	TGCAGTGCTAGGGGGGTTGTGGGGGACACTGAAGCTTTCTTT
TRBJ2-7	TRBV2	.	TRBD2	CASSGGGPSYYEQYF	TGTGCCAGCAGCGGCGGGGGGCCATCTTACTACGAGCAGTACTTC
TRBJ2-7	TRBV12-3/TRBV12-4	few	TRBD1	CASSFGTGGPYEQYF	TGTGCCAGCAGTTTTGGGACAGGGGGACCCTACGAGCAGTACTTC
TRBJ2-5	TRBV12-3/TRBV12-4	.	.	CASSPPWGWGGDETQYF	TGTGCCAGCAGTCCGCCCTGGGGGTGGGGGGGCGACGAGACCCAGTACTTC